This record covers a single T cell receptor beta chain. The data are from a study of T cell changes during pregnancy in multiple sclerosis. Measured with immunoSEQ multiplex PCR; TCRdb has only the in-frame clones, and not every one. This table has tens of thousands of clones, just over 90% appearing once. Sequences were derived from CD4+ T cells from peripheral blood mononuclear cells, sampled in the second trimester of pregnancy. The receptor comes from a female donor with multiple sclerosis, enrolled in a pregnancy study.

The CDR3 here is CASSDRGENTEAFF. CDR3 coding DNA: TGTGCCAGCAGCGACAGGGGAGAGAACACTGAAGCTTTCTTT. The V gene is TRBV27, the J gene TRBJ1-1; 8 nucleotides agree with TRBD1. Trimming removed 6 bases from V and 1 base from J; junction bases left unmatched: 4. CDR3 length: 14 residues. CDR1 is MNHEY and CDR2 is SMNVEV in the germline V gene (reference sequence).